This T cell receptor beta chain was sequenced for a study of T cell repertoires in cytomegalovirus infection. Background on the study: As its CMV epitopes, the study selected recently identified HLA-C-restricted and well-studied HLA-B-restricted targets.

MiXCR was run by TCRdb on the reads, yielding one entry per CDR3 protein. Counted here are just under 500,000 distinct CDR3 sequences, 30% to 35% occurring once; the ten biggest clones make up roughly a sixth. Study conclusions and caveats: Clonotypes of TCR beta that were HLA-C-restricted and CMV-specific dominated the ex vivo response.

This clonotype was found many times. The antigen remains unidentified. V lost 5 bases and J lost 0, with 4 bases in between. The CDR3 consists of 12 residues. CDR1 is SGHTA and CDR2 is FQGNSA in the germline V gene. Sequenced material: cultured PBMCs, taken from culture after CMV antigen stimulation. The chain has TRBV7-2 and TRBJ2-5; D unclear. The sequence derives from a human donor in good health (CMV status not recorded). Some clones in this sample may be carry-over from other donors' samples. CDR3 in DNA: TGTGCCAGCAGCCAGTACCAAGAGACCCAGTACTTC. This codes for CASSQYQETQYF.